These 29 T cell receptor beta chains share one sample of origin, sequenced in a study of T cells in Graves' hyperthyroidism and ophthalmopathy. TCR beta CDR3 region amplification was performed from RNA transcripts. An initial round of RT-PCR targeting the TCR CDR3 relied on the HTBI primer set. MiXCR, run by TCRdb on the multiplex PCR reads, gives a single entry per CDR3 protein. The table includes 350,000 to 400,000 distinct CDR3 sequences, approximately 19% detected once. Sequencing used blood. These receptors originate from a woman aged 18 to 35 with Graves' hyperthyroidism.

This clonotype occurred many times. CDR3 DNA: TGCGCCAGCAGCTTGGGACCGCAACCGCAAGAGACCCAGTACTTC. Its translation: CASSLGPQPQETQYF. This chain links TRBV5-1 with TRBJ2-5, with D unresolved. Trimming took off 0 bases at V and 2 bases at J, with 11 bases between the two ends. The CDR3 contains 15 residues. Germline V gives CDR1 SGHRS, CDR2 YFSETQ. The variable domain in full, completed from reference TRBV5-1 and TRBJ2-5, reads KAGVTQTPRYLIKTRGQQVTLSCSPISGHRSVSWYQQTPGQGLQFLFEYFSETQRNKGNFPGRFSGRQFSNSRSEMNVSTLELGDSALYLCASSLGPQPQETQYFGPGTRLLVL.

This clonotype showed up many times. The chain employs TRBV4-1 and TRBJ1-5; D may be TRBD1 (5 bases). Trimming left V 0 bases short and J 7 bases short, with 13 bases between. Germline V gives CDR1 MGHRA, CDR2 YSYEKL. The CDR3 sequence is 15 residues long. The CDR3 region is CASSQDRIGTQPQHF. Written as DNA, the CDR3 is TGCGCCAGCAGCCAAGATCGGATAGGGACCCAGCCCCAGCATTTT.

This clonotype has only a few counts. CDR3 region: CASSPLSLNTEAFF. For the CDR3, the DNA is TGTGCCAGCAGCCCCCTGTCATTGAACACTGAAGCTTTCTTT. The chain uses TRBV3-1 and TRBJ1-1; D is undetermined. Germline V gives CDR1 LGHDT, CDR2 YNNKEL (reference sequence). CDR3 length: 14 amino acids. V was cut by 4 bases and J by 0 bases, with 9 bases left in between.

This clonotype was observed at least ten times. The chain is built from TRBV5-1 and TRBJ2-4, with 13 bases matching TRBD2. V dropped 2 bases and J dropped 1; count of bases not matched to a gene: 12. Germline V gene sequence: CDR1 SGHRS, CDR2 YFSETQ. The CDR3 is made up of 20 amino acids. In DNA, the CDR3 is TGCGCCAGCAGCTTCGGACTAGCGGGGGCCGCCGCAAGGGCCAAAAACATTCAGTACTTC. It codes for CASSFGLAGAAARAKNIQYF. Variable domain in full (rest from reference TRBV5-1 and TRBJ2-4): KAGVTQTPRYLIKTRGQQVTLSCSPISGHRSVSWYQQTPGQGLQFLFEYFSETQRNKGNFPGRFSGRQFSNSRSEMNVSTLELGDSALYLCASSFGLAGAAARAKNIQYFGAGTRLSVL.

The rearrangement uses TRBV2 and TRBJ2-1; 7 bases are a match to TRBD1. There are 14 residues in the CDR3. The germline V gene has CDR1 SNHLY and CDR2 FYNNEI. V was pared by 5 bases and J by 8 bases, with 9 bases of the junction left unmatched. The DNA of the CDR3 is TGTGCCAGCAGTTCCCCGGGACAGTTCGATGAGCAGTTCTTC. It yields the protein CASSSPGQFDEQFF. The full variable domain, completed using reference TRBV2 and TRBJ2-1, is EPEVTQTPSHQVTQMGQEVILRCVPISNHLYFYWYRQILGQKVEFLVSFYNNEISEKSEIFDDQFSVERPDGSNFTLKIRSTKLEDSAMYFCASSSPGQFDEQFFGPGTRLTVL.

This clonotype was seen repeatedly, ten times or more. This chain joins TRBV7-2 and TRBJ2-5, with 8 bases fitting TRBD1. The V gene end was trimmed by 4 bases and the J gene end by 5 bases; junction bases not matched to a gene: 9. Per the germline V gene, CDR1 is SGHTA and CDR2 is FQGNSA. The CDR3 has 15 residues. CDR3 in DNA: TGTGCCAGCAGCTGGCAGGGGGCGTGGTGGGAGACCCAGTACTTC. Protein product: CASSWQGAWWETQYF.

V and J are TRBV4-1 and TRBJ2-2, with D maybe TRBD2 (6 bases). This CDR3 has 18 residues. V was clipped by 0 bases and J by 4 bases, with 18 bases between them. CDR1 is MGHRA, CDR2 YSYEKL, per germline. The CDR3 spells CASSQDLSGTRGTGELFF. In nucleotides, the CDR3 is TGCGCCAGCAGCCAAGACCTATCAGGGACTCGAGGCACCGGGGAGCTGTTTTTT.

This chain uses TRBV11-2 with TRBJ1-1; no clear D gene. V was cut by 5 bases and J by 1 base, with 8 bases left in between. Germline lookup yields CDR1 SGHAT and CDR2 FQNNGV. The CDR3 length is 13 residues. In DNA, the CDR3 is TGTGCCAGCAGCACGACCCGGAACACTGAAGCTTTCTTT. Translating it yields CASSTTRNTEAFF.

This clonotype appeared many times. The chain's CDR3 is CASSYTVSPGNTIYF. CDR3 coding DNA: TGTGCCAGCAGCTACACGGTTAGTCCTGGAAACACCATATATTTT. The chain has TRBV7-2 and TRBJ1-3; D gene unclear. This CDR3 has 15 amino acids. From germline, CDR1 is SGHTA and CDR2 FQGNSA. V was clipped by 4 bases and J by 2 bases, with 12 bases between them.

The J gene is TRBJ1-5, the V gene TRBV4-1, with TRBD1 identical over 9 bases. V lost 0 bases to trimming and J lost 0 bases; unmatched junction nucleotides: 9. There are 19 residues in the CDR3. Germline CDR1 MGHRA, CDR2 YSYEKL. Here the CDR3 DNA reads TGCGCCAGCAGCCAAGATGACAGGGGGGGACCATATAGCAATCAGCCCCAGCATTTT. Its protein is CASSQDDRGGPYSNQPQHF.

This clonotype was detected many times. The genes are TRBV13 and TRBJ1-2; possibly TRBD1 for D (5 bases). The CDR3 is made up of 14 amino acids. CDR1 and CDR2 (germline): PRHDT, FYEKMQ (reference sequence). Trimming cost V 3 bases and J 4 bases, with 12 bases left between them. CDR3: CASSLGGAIYGYTF. The CDR3 DNA follows: TGTGCCAGCAGCTTGGGGGGAGCAATCTATGGCTACACCTTC.

This clonotype was recorded many times. The J gene is TRBJ1-3, the V gene TRBV15; D is undetermined. Trimming removed 4 bases at V and 0 bases at J, with 7 bases between. The CDR3 spans 14 residues. Looked up from germline, CDR1 is LNHNV and CDR2 is YYDKDF (reference sequence). CDR3 amino acids: CATSNSRSGNTIYF. The CDR3 nucleotides read TGTGCCACCAGCAACAGCCGCTCTGGAAACACCATATATTTT.

There are many counts of this clonotype. This sequence joins TRBV5-1 and TRBJ1-1; D may be TRBD1 (6 bases). CDR1 SGHRS and CDR2 YFSETQ come from the germline V gene. This CDR3 has 13 residues. The ends were cut back, 5 bases at V and 4 bases at J, with 12 bases in the middle. The CDR3, as DNA: TGCGCCAGCAGAACCGAACAGGGCACTGAAGCTTTCTTT. The encoded protein is CASRTEQGTEAFF.

The gene calls are TRBV20-1 and TRBJ2-4, with 7 nucleotides matching TRBD1. CDR1 is DFQATT and CDR2 is SNEGSKA in the germline V gene (reference sequence). J lost 11 bases, V lost 7 bases, and 5 bases had no gene match. This CDR3 is built from 10 residues. This CDR3 is CSGQGPLQYF. DNA of the CDR3: TGCAGTGGACAGGGACCTCTTCAGTACTTC.

This clonotype showed up many times. The chain uses TRBV7-6 and TRBJ1-5; D uncertain. Per the germline V gene, CDR1 is SGHVS and CDR2 is FNYEAQ. Trimming took off 8 bases at V and 0 bases at J, with 8 bases between the two ends. The CDR3 totals 13 residues. The DNA for the CDR3 is TGTGCCAGCGCACTTTATAGCAATCAGCCCCAGCATTTT. It yields the protein CASALYSNQPQHF. The complete variable domain, with remaining parts taken from reference TRBV7-6 and TRBJ1-5, reads GAGVSQSPRYKVTKRGQDVALRCDPISGHVSLYWYRQALGQGPEFLTYFNYEAQQDKSGLPNDRFSAERPEGSISTLTIQRTEQRDSAMYRCASALYSNQPQHFGDGTRLSIL.

This clonotype was found many times. The chain combines TRBV28 with TRBJ1-2, with D unresolved. This CDR3 contains 14 residues. Trimming removed 5 bases from V and 4 bases from J, with 14 bases in between. The germline V gene has CDR1 MDHEN and CDR2 SYDVKM. The CDR3 region is CASSSGPSSYGYTF. CDR3 in DNA: TGTGCCAGCAGTAGCGGGCCATCGAGCTATGGCTACACCTTC.

The chain recombines TRBV13 with TRBJ1-1, with 7 bases lining up with TRBD1. Germline trimming cut 4 bases from V and 0 bases from J; bases unmatched to any gene: 5. CDR3 length: 15 amino acids. Germline-derived CDR1 and CDR2 are PRHDT and FYEKMQ (reference sequence). The CDR3 protein is CASSSYRGLNTEAFF. The CDR3 coding sequence is TGTGCCAGCAGCTCCTACAGGGGTCTGAACACTGAAGCTTTCTTT.

This clonotype has more than one count but fewer than ten. This chain uses TRBV6-2 or TRBV6-3 with TRBJ2-7; 9 bases align to TRBD1. The trim removed 4 bases at V and 2 bases at J, leaving 12 bases unmatched. Germline CDR1 MNHEY, CDR2 SVGEGT. The CDR3 has 17 amino acids. In DNA, the CDR3 is TGTGCCAGCAGTTTCCCCTCGACAGGGGGGTTCACCTACGAGCAGTACTTC. Translating it yields CASSFPSTGGFTYEQYF.

The V call is TRBV24-1, the J call TRBJ2-2; D remains ambiguous. The CDR3 is 14 residues long. Trimming stripped 5 bases from V and 1 base from J, with 7 bases between. Germline V lookup: CDR1 KGHDR, CDR2 SFDVKD. The CDR3 bases are TGTGCCACCAGTGTGGCGAGGAACACCGGGGAGCTGTTTTTT. Translated: CATSVARNTGELFF.

This clonotype appeared many times. V and J are TRBV7-2 and TRBJ1-5, with D unresolved. Germline V gene lookup returns CDR1 SGHTA and CDR2 FQGNSA. V was clipped by 6 bases and J by 7 bases, with 13 bases between them. The CDR3 runs 13 residues. The DNA for the CDR3 is TGTGCCAGCAGTGCCAAGGGAATACAGCCCCAGCATTTT. It translates to CASSAKGIQPQHF.

This clonotype occurred a few times. V usage is TRBV29-1 and J usage is TRBJ2-2; D perhaps matches TRBD2 (6 bases). CDR3 size: 12 residues. Germline V CDR1 and CDR2: SQVTM, ANQGSEA. V lost 7 bases to trimming and J lost 5 bases, with 11 bases between them. The CDR3 nucleotides are TGCAGCGGTCAGGAGGGAACCGGGGAGCTGTTTTTT. It encodes CSGQEGTGELFF.

With regard to this clonotype: This may be a read error: a much more frequent sequence differs by one nucleotide. The chain couples TRBV20-1 to TRBJ2-5, with D unresolved. From germline, CDR1 is DFQATT and CDR2 SNEGSKA (reference sequence). The CDR3 extends over 15 amino acids. The CDR3 region is CSASFSLVAQVTQYF. CDR3 DNA sequence: TGCAGTGCTAGTTTCAGCTTGGTGGCGCAAGTGACCCAGTACTTC.

This clonotype appeared many times. The chain has TRBV27 and TRBJ1-2; TRBD1 agrees at 7 bases. The CDR3 sequence is 15 residues long. The V segment lost 8 bases and the J segment 4 bases; nucleotides outside the gene matches: 13. The germline gives CDR1 MNHEY, CDR2 SMNVEV (reference sequence). The CDR3 sequence: CASGTEDSFIYGYTF. Written as DNA, the CDR3 is TGTGCCAGCGGGACAGAGGACAGTTTTATCTATGGCTACACCTTC.

This clonotype was seen many times. J is TRBJ2-7 and V is TRBV7-3, with 9 bases that match TRBD2. V was pared by 5 bases and J by 7 bases, with 12 bases of the junction left unmatched. The length of the CDR3 is 15 residues. Germline assignment: CDR1 SGHTA and CDR2 FQGTGA. This chain's CDR3 is CASSPQGAGGEEQYF. CDR3 DNA: TGTGCCAGCAGCCCCCAGGGAGCGGGGGGTGAGGAGCAGTACTTC. Variable domain in full (rest from reference TRBV7-3 and TRBJ2-7): GAGVSQTPSNKVTEKGKYVELRCDPISGHTALYWYRQSLGQGPEFLIYFQGTGAADDSGLPNDRFFAVRPEGSVSTLKIQRTERGDSAVYLCASSPQGAGGEEQYFGPGTRLTVT.

Many counts were recorded for this clonotype. One junction end disagrees with the germline gene, perhaps due to a read error. The gene calls are TRBV5-1 and TRBJ1-3; possibly TRBD1 for D (5 bases). CDR3 size: 15 residues. Germline values: CDR1 SGHRS, CDR2 YFSETQ. The CDR3 reads CASSLNGDSENTIYF. The CDR3 nucleotides are TGCGCCAGCAGCTTGAATGGGGACTCTGAAAACACCATATATTTT.

At least ten counts were recorded for this clonotype. The chain employs TRBV4-2 and TRBJ1-3; D might be TRBD1 (5 bases). Germline-derived CDR1 and CDR2 are LGHNA and YNFKEQ. The ends were cut back, 5 bases at V and 0 bases at J, with 11 bases in the middle. This CDR3 is 15 amino acids long. The CDR3 spells CASSSGHSSGNTIYF. The CDR3 region has the DNA TGTGCCAGCAGCTCCGGACATTCCTCTGGAAACACCATATATTTT.

This clonotype has a count of ten or more. The conserved closing phenylalanine or tryptophan is absent in this CDR3, likely reflecting a read error. The V and J genes are TRBV4-1 and TRBJ2-5; 12 bases map to TRBD2. V lost 0 bases and J lost 1; bases outside the gene matches: 6. Germline loops: CDR1 MGHRA, CDR2 YSYEKL. This CDR3 spans 18 amino acids. This CDR3 reads CASSQDRLAGAIQETQYL. The CDR3 region has the DNA TGCGCCAGCAGCCAAGATCGACTAGCGGGGGCCATCCAAGAGACCCAGTACCTC.

This clonotype has a count of ten or more. CDR3 DNA: TGCGCCAGCAGCAGAAATACAGCCCTCCTGGACACCATATATTTT. As protein: CASSRNTALLDTIYF. J is TRBJ1-3 and V is TRBV5-1; D call uncertain. CDR3 length: 15 amino acids. Germline CDR1 is SGHRS and CDR2 is YFSETQ. Trimming took 4 bases from V and 8 from J, leaving 19 bases between them.

This chain connects TRBV30 to TRBJ2-7, with D unclear. Between the trimmed V and J ends, which lost 0 bases and 1 base, there was a span of 10 bases. Germline lookup yields CDR1 GTSNPN and CDR2 SVGIG (reference sequence). This CDR3 comprises 14 residues. The CDR3 DNA reads as TGTGCCTGGAGTGTCGGGCGGAGTTCCTACGAGCAGTACTTC. It specifies CAWSVGRSSYEQYF.